This entry lists 31 T cell receptor beta chains sequenced from one sample in a study of T-cell reconstitution after alpha-beta-depleted transplantation in children. The authors prepared the TCRbeta library with unique molecular identifiers. MiXCR was run by TCRdb on the PCR reads, yielding one entry per CDR3 protein. The sample has about 230,000 distinct CDR3 sequences, approximately 10% seen once. The sequences come from PBMCs, collected before TCRalphabeta/CD19-depleted stem cell transplant. The receptors shown here come from a child less than two years old with acute myeloid leukemia, due to receive a stem cell transplant.

This clonotype was observed at least ten times. The chain links TRBV12-3 or TRBV12-4 to TRBJ2-1; 13 nucleotides line up with TRBD2. The ends lost 4 bases at V and 6 bases at J; junction bases unmatched: 15. This CDR3 is 19 amino acids long. DNA for the CDR3: TGTGCCAGCAGTTCTTACCCGGGGACTAGCGGGAAGAGGAGCAATGAGCAGTTCTTC. Translation: CASSSYPGTSGKRSNEQFF.

This clonotype was counted many times. The chain uses TRBV19 and TRBJ2-1; D not certain. Trimming pared 10 bases from V and 2 bases from J, leaving 12 bases between. The CDR3 is 13 residues long. Looked up from germline, CDR1 is LNHDA and CDR2 is SQIVND (reference sequence). The CDR3 spells CATSSRPYNEQFF. The DNA of the CDR3 is TGTGCCACCTCATCGCGACCCTACAATGAGCAGTTCTTC.

This clonotype has ten or more counts. This rearrangement joins TRBV3-1 to TRBJ1-2; a weak D match, TRBD1 (6 bases). V was cut by 3 bases and J by 8 bases, with 7 bases left in between. The CDR3 extends over 11 amino acids. Germline V gives CDR1 LGHDT, CDR2 YNNKEL (reference sequence). CDR3 in amino acids: CASSHGQGYTF. DNA of the CDR3: TGTGCCAGCAGCCATGGACAGGGCTACACCTTC.

In this sample, this clonotype turned up a few times. J is TRBJ2-3 and V is TRBV29-1, with D possibly TRBD1 on 5 matching bases. The germline V gene has CDR1 SQVTM and CDR2 ANQGSEA. This CDR3 is built from 14 residues. Trimming left V 4 bases short and J 3 bases short, with 14 bases between. The chain's CDR3 is CSVGRAGKTDTQYF. DNA for the CDR3: TGCAGCGTTGGACGGGCAGGGAAGACAGATACGCAGTATTTT.

This clonotype was seen at least ten times. The chain has TRBV28 and TRBJ1-1; a possible D gene is TRBD1 (5 bases). Trimming took 7 bases from V and 9 from J, leaving 18 bases between them. Germline V gives CDR1 MDHEN, CDR2 SYDVKM. The CDR3 spans 13 residues. CDR3 sequence: CASNQDTIRKAFF. In DNA, the CDR3 is TGTGCCAGCAATCAGGACACGATAAGGAAAGCTTTCTTT.

This clonotype came up many times. The V call is TRBV29-1, the J call TRBJ1-2; the D is unclear. The CDR3 is 13 amino acids. V was shortened by 5 bases and J by 1 base, with 11 bases between the two germline ends. CDR1 is SQVTM, CDR2 ANQGSEA, per germline. In DNA form, the CDR3 reads TGCAGCGTTATGGGTCCAGATAACTATGGCTACACCTTC. It is translated as CSVMGPDNYGYTF.

This clonotype was detected ten times or more. The CDR3 DNA follows: TGTGCCAGTAGTGATCAACAGGGTTCGAGTGAAAAACTGTTTTTT. Translating it yields CASSDQQGSSEKLFF. This chain links TRBV19 with TRBJ1-4; perhaps TRBD1 as D (6 bases). The CDR3 has 15 amino acids. Germline V gene sequence: CDR1 LNHDA, CDR2 SQIVND (reference sequence). The germline V and J ends were trimmed by 5 bases and 7 bases, with 17 bases remaining between them.

In DNA form, the CDR3 reads TGTGCCAGCCGCCCTCCTACGCAGTATTTT. This translates into CASRPPTQYF. V is TRBV12-3 or TRBV12-4 and J is TRBJ2-3; no definite D call. Trimming shortened V by 8 bases and J by 8 bases, and 8 bases separated the two germline ends. CDR3 size: 10 residues.

The rearrangement uses TRBV12-3 or TRBV12-4 and TRBJ2-7; TRBD1 is a possible D gene (6 bases). The V and J ends lost 6 bases and 5 bases respectively, with 11 bases between them. The CDR3 extends over 12 amino acids. The CDR3 nucleotides read TGTGCCAGCAGATCGGGACAAAACGAGCAGTACTTC. It codes for CASRSGQNEQYF.

This clonotype was seen many times. The J gene is TRBJ2-1, the V gene TRBV4-2; TRBD2 aligns across 10 bases. The CDR3 has 16 amino acids. Trimming removed 4 bases from V and 0 bases from J; junction bases left unmatched: 3. The germline V gene has CDR1 LGHNA and CDR2 YNFKEQ. The CDR3 nucleotides read TGTGCCAGCAGCCGAACTAGCGGGAACTCCTACAATGAGCAGTTCTTC. Translated, it gives CASSRTSGNSYNEQFF.

This clonotype was detected many times. The chain employs TRBV12-3 or TRBV12-4 and TRBJ2-5; 8 positions match TRBD1. J was trimmed by 4 bases and V by 5 bases; bases with no gene match: 9. This CDR3 has 15 amino acids. The CDR3 DNA is TGTGCCAGCAGTGCAGCCGCCAGGGGGCTAGAGACCCAGTACTTC. Amino acid sequence: CASSAAARGLETQYF.

This clonotype occurred many times. The chain carries TRBV7-9 and TRBJ1-2; D unclear. Germline V gene lookup returns CDR1 SEHNR and CDR2 FQNEAQ (reference sequence). V lost 1 base and J 8 bases, leaving 5 bases between the germline ends. This CDR3 is built from 11 residues. The CDR3, as DNA: TGTGCCAGCAGCTTAGGGTCCGGCTACACCTTC. This encodes CASSLGSGYTF.

This clonotype was picked up many times. The chain carries TRBV7-6 and TRBJ2-7, with D hard to call. The CDR3 spans 13 residues. V was pared by 5 bases and J by 2 bases, with 10 bases between. The germline V gene encodes CDR1 SGHVS and CDR2 FNYEAQ. The CDR3 loop reads CASSPSHAYEQYF. In DNA, the CDR3 is TGTGCCAGCAGCCCCAGCCACGCCTACGAGCAGTACTTC.

This clonotype was counted many times. V and J are TRBV20-1 and TRBJ1-6, with a possible D match to TRBD1 (5 bases). The CDR3 runs to 16 residues. Trimming pared 1 base from V and 3 bases from J, leaving 13 bases between. Germline CDR1 reads DFQATT; CDR2 reads SNEGSKA (reference sequence). CDR3 region: CSARVPGQRYNSPLHF. CDR3 coding DNA: TGCAGTGCTAGAGTTCCCGGACAACGCTATAATTCACCCCTCCACTTT.

This clonotype was counted ten times or more. The chain is built from TRBV20-1 and TRBJ2-6; TRBD2 is a possible D gene (6 bases). Germline CDR1 is DFQATT and CDR2 is SNEGSKA (reference sequence). The CDR3 has 13 residues. With 6 bases removed from V and 2 bases from J, the gap between germline ends came to 8 bases. CDR3 coding DNA: TGCAGTGCGTCGGGAGCTGGGGCCAACGTCCTGACTTTC. Protein product: CSASGAGANVLTF.

This clonotype has ten or more counts. This sequence joins TRBV5-5 and TRBJ2-5, with D hard to call. The CDR3 is 14 residues long. V was cut by 0 bases and J by 2 bases, with 8 bases left in between. The germline V gene has CDR1 SGHKS and CDR2 YYEKEE (reference sequence). In nucleotides, the CDR3 is TGTGCCAGCAGCTTGGTAGCACAGCAAGAGACCCAGTACTTC. This translates into CASSLVAQQETQYF. Full variable domain (rest looked up from reference TRBV5-5 and TRBJ2-5): DAGVTQSPTHLIKTRGQQVTLRCSPISGHKSVSWYQQVLGQGPQFIFQYYEKEERGRGNFPDRFSARQFPNYSSELNVNALLLGDSALYLCASSLVAQQETQYFGPGTRLLVL.

There are many counts of this clonotype. The V gene is TRBV5-8, the J gene TRBJ1-5, with unresolved D. V lost 1 base and J 3 bases, leaving 11 bases between the germline ends. From germline, CDR1 is SGHTS and CDR2 YDEGEE. The CDR3 extends over 15 amino acids. CDR3 loop: CASSLFNLNNQPQHF. CDR3 DNA sequence: TGTGCCAGCAGCTTGTTTAACTTGAACAATCAGCCCCAGCATTTT.

At least ten counts were recorded for this clonotype. The CDR3 is CASSYWGVTGSYNEQFF. CDR3 DNA: TGTGCCAGCAGTTACTGGGGGGTCACGGGCTCCTACAATGAGCAGTTCTTC. The chain recombines TRBV6-5 with TRBJ2-1, with D perhaps matching TRBD2 (6 bases). CDR1 MNHEY and CDR2 SVGAGI come from the germline V gene. The length of the CDR3 is 17 residues. V dropped 1 base and J dropped 0 bases, with 13 bases sitting between them.

The gene calls are TRBV5-5 and TRBJ2-1; tentatively, D is TRBD2 (6 bases). This CDR3 is 16 amino acids long. V was clipped by 3 bases and J by 0 bases, with 13 bases between them. CDR1 and CDR2 (germline): SGHKS, YYEKEE (reference sequence). CDR3 region: CASSSRRVLSYNEQFF. The DNA of the CDR3 is TGTGCCAGCAGCTCCCGGAGGGTCCTCTCCTACAATGAGCAGTTCTTC.

Worth noting for this clonotype: A much larger clonotype is one base distant, so this may be a read error. This chain links TRBV12-3 or TRBV12-4 with TRBJ2-1, with a weak D call TRBD2 (5 bases). The CDR3 is 17 residues long. Trimming took off 5 bases at V and 0 bases at J, with 17 bases between the two ends. The CDR3 region has the DNA TGTGCCAGCAGTCTAGAAGCGGATTATAGCTCCTACAATGAGCAGTTCTTC. Translation gives CASSLEADYSSYNEQFF.

This clonotype appeared many times. J is TRBJ2-1 and V is TRBV7-9, with D perhaps matching TRBD1 or TRBD2 (5 bases each). Germline V lookup: CDR1 SEHNR, CDR2 FQNEAQ (reference sequence). Trimming shortened V by 5 bases and J by 8 bases, and 16 bases separated the two germline ends. The CDR3 is 14 residues long. DNA for the CDR3: TGTGCCAGCAGCCTGGGGACGGTCGTCTATGAGCAGTTCTTC. It yields the protein CASSLGTVVYEQFF.

In this sample, this clonotype turned up many times. The V and J genes are TRBV14 and TRBJ1-1; TRBD1 agrees at 8 bases. The germline V gene has CDR1 SGHDN and CDR2 FVKESK. V trimming: 6 bases; J trimming: 14 bases; junction bases outside the gene matches: 11. The CDR3 contains 12 residues. CDR3 bases: TGTGCCAGCAGTCTCGGGCGGACAGGGACCTTCTTT. Its translation is CASSLGRTGTFF.

The gene calls are TRBV6-2 or TRBV6-3 and TRBJ1-5; unclear D gene. This CDR3 region has 14 residues. Germline CDR1 MNHEY, CDR2 SVGEGT. V gave up 11 bases and J gave up 0 bases, with 14 bases separating them. Written as DNA, the CDR3 is TGTGCCGCAGCCGGGAGCGATAGCAATCAGCCCCAGCATTTT. It encodes CAAAGSDSNQPQHF.

This clonotype was counted ten times or more. CDR3 amino acids: CASSLLNSYNEQFF. CDR3 DNA sequence: TGTGCCAGCAGTTTACTTAACTCCTACAATGAGCAGTTCTTC. The chain employs TRBV28 and TRBJ2-1; D is unclear. CDR1 and CDR2 from the germline V gene are MDHEN and SYDVKM. V was trimmed by 2 bases and J by 0 bases, leaving 5 bases between them. The CDR3 consists of 14 residues.

A few counts support this clonotype. The chain uses TRBV11-1 and TRBJ2-6; D not certain. The CDR3 length is 15 residues. Germline CDR1 reads SGHAT; CDR2 reads FQDESV (reference sequence). Trimming left V 1 base short and J 0 bases short, with 4 bases between. The CDR3 sequence: CASSLGVSGANVLTF. CDR3 bases: TGTGCCAGCAGCTTAGGCGTCTCTGGGGCCAACGTCCTGACTTTC.

This clonotype was counted ten times or more. The CDR3 DNA reads as TGTGCCAGCTCACCTCAACCAAGCGGACGGGTGCGAGAGACCCAGTACTTC. It encodes CASSPQPSGRVRETQYF. The chain recombines TRBV18 with TRBJ2-5; D may be TRBD2 (5 bases). CDR3 length: 17 amino acids. V shed 3 bases and J shed 4 bases, with 21 bases lying between them. Germline lookup yields CDR1 KGHSH and CDR2 LQKENI.

The rearrangement joins TRBV20-1 to TRBJ2-5; possibly TRBD2 for D (7 bases). Germline values: CDR1 DFQATT, CDR2 SNEGSKA (reference sequence). The germline V and J ends were trimmed by 0 bases and 1 base, with 18 bases remaining between them. The CDR3 spans 17 residues. The CDR3 region is CSARDGAGANLQETQYF. The CDR3 region has the DNA TGCAGTGCTAGAGATGGGGCGGGGGCCAACCTCCAAGAGACCCAGTACTTC.

Ten or more counts support this clonotype. This chain uses TRBV12-3 or TRBV12-4 with TRBJ2-5, with D maybe TRBD2 (5 bases). The CDR3 spans 14 residues. Trimming shortened V by 6 bases and J by 1 base, and 12 bases separated the two germline ends. This CDR3 is CASRLQSGQETQYF. The DNA of the CDR3 is TGTGCCAGCAGGCTACAGAGCGGCCAAGAGACCCAGTACTTC.

The V call is TRBV21-1, the J call TRBJ2-5. TRBV21-1 is flagged as a pseudogene. The CDR3 has 10 amino acids. The CDR3 bases are TGTGCCAGTCAACAAGAGACCCAGTACTTC. Translating it yields CASQQETQYF.

This clonotype occurred a few times. This sequence joins TRBV20-1 and TRBJ2-2; D gene ambiguous. This CDR3 has 16 amino acids. With 6 bases removed from V and 0 bases from J, the gap between germline ends came to 17 bases. CDR1 and CDR2 from the germline V gene are DFQATT and SNEGSKA (reference sequence). CDR3 sequence (DNA): TGCAGTGCAACCGTTGGCCGGCTGGCGAACACCGGGGAGCTGTTTTTT. Amino acid sequence: CSATVGRLANTGELFF.

This clonotype has ten or more counts. This chain joins TRBV7-7 and TRBJ2-2, with a tentative D call TRBD2 (6 bases). The CDR3 is 14 amino acids. Germline CDR1 reads SSHAT; CDR2 reads FNYEAQ (reference sequence). The ends were cut back, 10 bases at V and 2 bases at J, with 14 bases in the middle. The CDR3 coding sequence is TGTGCCACCGAGGAGGGGCCTAACACCGGGGAGCTGTTTTTT. The encoded protein is CATEEGPNTGELFF.